The 12 T cell receptor beta chains listed next were all sequenced from one sample in a study of blood T cell repertoires in COVID-19. The table came from immunoSEQ multiplex PCR; TCRdb's copy has only in-frame clones and leaves some out. The table has 260,000 or so clones, roughly 86% seen once. Sequenced input: peripheral blood. These receptors were taken from a man between 18 and 29 years old with active or convalescent COVID-19.

This clone was seen only once. The gene calls are TRBV27 and TRBJ2-2; no clear D. The V gene's germline CDR1 is MNHEY and CDR2 SMNVEV (reference sequence). Trimming pared 2 bases from V and 7 bases from J, leaving 14 bases between. The CDR3 sequence is 15 residues long. The CDR3 nucleotides are TGTGCCAGCAGTTTAAGTCGGGTTACCATCGGGGAGCTGTTTTTT. This codes for CASSLSRVTIGELFF.

Only a few counts were recorded for this clone. The CDR3 is CASRSGPRVRGYGYTF. The CDR3 nucleotides read TGTGCCAGCAGATCCGGGCCCAGGGTTCGAGGCTATGGCTACACCTTC. The chain recombines TRBV7-2 with TRBJ1-2; perhaps TRBD1 as D (5 bases). The germline V gene encodes CDR1 SGHTA and CDR2 FQGNSA. The V gene lost 6 bases and the J gene lost 4 bases, with 21 bases spanning the gap. The CDR3 runs to 16 residues. The complete variable domain, with remaining parts taken from reference TRBV7-2 and TRBJ1-2, reads GAGVSQSPSNKVTEKGKDVELRCDPISGHTALYWYRQSLGQGLEFLIYFQGNSAPDKSGLPSDRFSAERTGGSVSTLTIQRTQQEDSAVYLCASRSGPRVRGYGYTFGSGTRLTVV.

The chain uses TRBV5-1 and TRBJ2-5; TRBD1 matches at 7 bases. V gave up 2 bases and J gave up 5 bases; unmatched junction bases: 6. CDR1 is SGHRS and CDR2 is YFSETQ in the germline V gene. CDR3 length: 14 amino acids. The CDR3, as DNA: TGCGCCAGCAGCTTTGGGACAGCCTGGGAGACCCAGTACTTC. This codes for CASSFGTAWETQYF.

V and J are TRBV3-1 (or the pseudogene TRBV3-2) and TRBJ1-1; D gene uncertain. V was pared by 0 bases and J by 5 bases, with 7 bases between. The CDR3 has 13 residues. Per germline, CDR1 LGHDT and CDR2 YNNKEL (reference sequence). In DNA, the CDR3 is TGTGCCAGCAGCCAAGATGTTAGAACTGAAGCTTTCTTT. It translates to CASSQDVRTEAFF.

The chain carries TRBV5-1 and TRBJ2-7; 9 bases fit TRBD1. The germline gives CDR1 SGHRS, CDR2 YFSETQ. The J segment lost 7 bases and the V segment lost 2 bases, leaving 1 base of the junction unmatched. CDR3 length equals 12 residues. The CDR3 DNA reads as TGCGCCAGCAGCTTCGGACAGGGGGAGCAGTACTTC. Encoded protein: CASSFGQGEQYF.

This chain connects TRBV5-1 to TRBJ1-1; D not certain. The germline V gene has CDR1 SGHRS and CDR2 YFSETQ. This CDR3 is 15 amino acids long. Between the trimmed V and J ends, which lost 0 bases and 1 base, there was a span of 10 bases. The CDR3 DNA reads as TGCGCCAGCAGCTTGGGGCGGCAGCAGAACACTGAAGCTTTCTTT. This codes for CASSLGRQQNTEAFF.

The chain is built from TRBV10-3 and TRBJ1-2; 7 bases align to TRBD1. CDR3 length: 13 amino acids. V lost 2 bases and J lost 11; bases outside the gene matches: 8. The V gene's germline CDR1 is ENHRY and CDR2 SYGVKD. The CDR3 sequence is CAISEPGTALYTF. The CDR3 DNA reads as TGTGCCATCAGTGAGCCAGGGACAGCCCTGTACACCTTC.

This clone was seen just once. The chain couples TRBV3-1 (or the pseudogene TRBV3-2) to TRBJ2-7; tentative D call: TRBD1 (5 bases). This CDR3 is 16 amino acids long. Germline CDR1 and CDR2: LGHDT and YNNKEL (reference sequence). V was pared by 0 bases and J by 2 bases, with 14 bases between. The CDR3 DNA reads TGTGCCAGCAGCCAAGACTGGGGCGGCAGTACCTACGAGCAGTACTTC. This translates into CASSQDWGGSTYEQYF.

The rearrangement links TRBV27 to TRBJ1-2; 11 nucleotides agree with TRBD1. CDR1 MNHEY and CDR2 SMNVEV come from the germline V gene (reference sequence). The CDR3 is made up of 13 amino acids. With 9 bases clipped from V and 2 bases from J, the junction kept 2 bases outside the gene matches. CDR3 region: CASRTGGNYGYTF. The CDR3 DNA reads TGTGCCAGTCGGACAGGGGGCAACTATGGCTACACCTTC.

V is TRBV4-1 and J is TRBJ2-2, with TRBD2 identical over 7 bases. The CDR3 covers 16 residues. Trimming removed 4 bases from V and 5 bases from J; junction bases left unmatched: 10. The germline gives CDR1 MGHRA, CDR2 YSYEKL. As DNA, the CDR3 is TGCGCCAGCAGCCCGAGGGGCGCAGCGGGAACCGGGGAGCTGTTTTTT. This gives the protein CASSPRGAAGTGELFF.

The chain carries TRBV7-9 and TRBJ2-3; D may be TRBD1 (6 bases). This CDR3 has 15 residues. V was pared by 4 bases and J by 2 bases, with 13 bases between. CDR1 SEHNR and CDR2 FQNEAQ come from the germline V gene (reference sequence). For the CDR3, the DNA is TGTGCCAGCAGCTCCAATCAGGGGTTCACAGATACGCAGTATTTT. Protein sequence: CASSSNQGFTDTQYF.

The genes are TRBV27 and TRBJ2-7, with D possibly matching TRBD1 (5 bases). Trimming took 3 bases from V and 3 from J, leaving 12 bases between them. The germline V gene has CDR1 MNHEY and CDR2 SMNVEV (reference sequence). The CDR3 consists of 14 residues. The CDR3 DNA sequence: TGTGCCAGCAGTTTTGGTCAGGGCGACTACGAGCAGTACTTC. Amino acids: CASSFGQGDYEQYF.